This record concerns one T cell receptor (beta chain) sequence. Its target is unknown. This record belongs to a study of OX40 agonist ivuxolimab in advanced cancers. Across the whole study: Patients' therapy was ivuxolimab, an antibody that acts as an agonist of OX40 (CD134). Patients in the trial were receiving intravenous ivuxolimab every 2 weeks, at doses of 0.01 to 10 mg/kg.

Generated by immunoSEQ multiplex PCR, the TCRdb table keeps only in-frame clones and is missing some. This table has about 22,000 clones, 70% to 90% appearing once. The study's findings and limits: CD8+ T cells (on average) carried more expanded clones than CD4+ T cells.

This CDR3 spans 14 amino acids. Trimming removed 4 bases from V and 7 bases from J; junction bases left unmatched: 7. In germline, CDR1 is MDHEN, CDR2 SYDVKM. This chain joins TRBV28 and TRBJ1-5; TRBD1 matches at 7 bases. The starting material was CD4+ or CD8+ T cells sorted from blood, obtained in a trial of the OX40 agonist ivuxolimab. The source is an adult with an advanced solid tumor such as melanoma, head and neck, liver or kidney cancer. DNA for the CDR3: TGTGCCAGCAGTTACCCGGGGACAGTACAGCCCCAGCATTTT. Protein sequence: CASSYPGTVQPQHF. The variable domain in full, completed from reference TRBV28 and TRBJ1-5, reads DVKVTQSSRYLVKRTGEKVFLECVQDMDHENMFWYRQDPGLGLRLIYFSYDVKMKEKGDIPEGYSVSREKKERFSLILESASTNQTSMYLCASSYPGTVQPQHFGDGTRLSIL.